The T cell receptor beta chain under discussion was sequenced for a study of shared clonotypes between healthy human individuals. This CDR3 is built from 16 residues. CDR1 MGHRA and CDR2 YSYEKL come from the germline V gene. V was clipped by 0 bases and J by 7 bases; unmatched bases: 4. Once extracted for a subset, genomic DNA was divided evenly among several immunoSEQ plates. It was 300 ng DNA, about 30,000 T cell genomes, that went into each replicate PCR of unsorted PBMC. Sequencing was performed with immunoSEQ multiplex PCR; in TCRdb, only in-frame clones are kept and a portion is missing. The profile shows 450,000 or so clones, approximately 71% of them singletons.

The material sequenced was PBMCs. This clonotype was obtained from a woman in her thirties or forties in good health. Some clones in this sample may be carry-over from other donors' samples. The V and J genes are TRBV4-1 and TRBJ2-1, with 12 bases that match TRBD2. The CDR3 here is CASSQDLTSGRNEQFF. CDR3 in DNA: TGCGCCAGCAGCCAAGACTTGACTAGCGGGAGAAATGAGCAGTTCTTC.